This is a list of T cell receptor beta chains from one sample in a study of cytomegalovirus exposure and HLA in healthy donors. Profiled with immunoSEQ multiplex PCR; TCRdb holds only in-frame clones, not every one. The sample lists 260,000 or so clones, roughly 89% seen once, with 2.5% to 3% in the top ten. Sequenced sample: PBMCs. The origin of the receptors is a man aged 18 to 35 in good health and CMV-seronegative. CDR3s include the opening cysteine and the closing phenylalanine or tryptophan. D genes are given only for firm matches. A row's size may be missing; if present it is once, few, many or a size class.

j_gene: TRBJ2-1
abundance: NA
d_gene: TRBD2
v_gene: TRBV15
CDR3nt: TGTGCCACCAGCAGGGGCGGACTAGCGGGAGCTTTTGAGCAGTTCTTC
CDR3aa: CATSRGGLAGAFEQFF

j_gene: TRBJ1-2
abundance: few
d_gene: NA
v_gene: TRBV5-6
CDR3nt: TGTGCCAGCAGCTTCGAGCGTAGCTATGGCTACACCTTC
CDR3aa: CASSFERSYGYTF

j_gene: TRBJ1-2
abundance: NA
d_gene: TRBD1
v_gene: TRBV7-9
CDR3nt: TGTGCCAGCAGCTGGGCCTCGACAGGGGGTAATGGCTACACCTTC
CDR3aa: CASSWASTGGNGYTF

j_gene: TRBJ1-4
abundance: NA
d_gene: NA
v_gene: TRBV15
CDR3nt: TGTGCCACCAGCAGTGCCAGTTATAATGAAAAACTGTTTTTT
CDR3aa: CATSSASYNEKLFF

j_gene: TRBJ2-1
abundance: NA
d_gene: NA
v_gene: TRBV28
CDR3nt: TGTGCCAGCAGTTTACGGTTCTCTGGGGCGGTAATACAGGCGAATGAGCAGTTCTTC
CDR3aa: CASSLRFSGAVIQANEQFF

j_gene: TRBJ2-5
abundance: NA
d_gene: TRBD1
v_gene: TRBV5-1
CDR3nt: TGCGCCAGCACCCTTGGCACGGCTGGGGCAGGGGGACAAGAGACCCAGTACTTC
CDR3aa: CASTLGTAGAGGQETQYF

j_gene: TRBJ2-5
abundance: NA
d_gene: NA
v_gene: TRBV7-7
CDR3nt: TGTGCTAGCAGCATGTTGGGCAAACAAGAGACCCAGTACTTC
CDR3aa: CASSMLGKQETQYF

j_gene: TRBJ2-3
abundance: NA
d_gene: TRBD2
v_gene: TRBV7-6
CDR3nt: TGTGCCAGCAGCCCCGCGGGGGGATTCACAGATACGCAGTATTTT
CDR3aa: CASSPAGGFTDTQYF

j_gene: TRBJ2-7
abundance: NA
d_gene: NA
v_gene: TRBV5-4
CDR3nt: TGTGCCAGCAGCTCGGTAGGGGGGGCCCTTGGTTCGGACGAGCAGTACTTC
CDR3aa: CASSSVGGALGSDEQYF

j_gene: TRBJ2-7
abundance: NA
d_gene: NA
v_gene: TRBV7-2
CDR3nt: TGTGCCAGCAGCGCTGCGGTGGGCTCCTACGAGCAGTACTTC
CDR3aa: CASSAAVGSYEQYF

j_gene: TRBJ2-7
abundance: NA
d_gene: TRBD1
v_gene: TRBV7-2
CDR3nt: TGTGCCAGCAGCCGGAGCACAGGGGCCTACGAGCAGTACTTC
CDR3aa: CASSRSTGAYEQYF

j_gene: TRBJ1-5
abundance: NA
d_gene: TRBD1
v_gene: TRBV6-5
CDR3nt: TGTGCCAGCAGTAACTTTCAGACAGGGAAAGGCCAGCCCCAGCATTTT
CDR3aa: CASSNFQTGKGQPQHF

j_gene: TRBJ1-3
abundance: NA
d_gene: TRBD1
v_gene: TRBV4-1
CDR3nt: TGCGCCAGCAGCACCGACAGGGCTGGAAACACCATATATTTT
CDR3aa: CASSTDRAGNTIYF

j_gene: TRBJ2-3
abundance: NA
d_gene: NA
v_gene: TRBV15
CDR3nt: TGTGCCACCAGCAGAGTGGCCGGGAGCACAGGTGATACGCAGTATTTT
CDR3aa: CATSRVAGSTGDTQYF

j_gene: TRBJ2-7
abundance: NA
d_gene: NA
v_gene: TRBV6-1
CDR3nt: TGTGCCAGCAGTGAATCGGCAGGGCTGACCTACGAGCAGTACTTC
CDR3aa: CASSESAGLTYEQYF

j_gene: TRBJ2-1
abundance: NA
d_gene: NA
v_gene: TRBV27
CDR3nt: TGTGCCAGCAGTTTCCACCGGAATGAGCAGTTCTTC
CDR3aa: CASSFHRNEQFF

j_gene: TRBJ2-1
abundance: NA
d_gene: TRBD2
v_gene: TRBV30
CDR3nt: TGTGCCTGGAGTGCCACAGGACTAGCGGCAGACAATGAGCAGTTCTTC
CDR3aa: CAWSATGLAADNEQFF

j_gene: TRBJ2-3
abundance: NA
d_gene: TRBD2
v_gene: TRBV9
CDR3nt: TGTGCCAGCAGCGTCGTAGCGGGCGGTGGCTGGGATACGCAGTATTTT
CDR3aa: CASSVVAGGGWDTQYF

j_gene: TRBJ2-5
abundance: NA
d_gene: TRBD2
v_gene: TRBV2
CDR3nt: TGTGCCAGCAGTGACCTAGGGGGACTAGCGGGTACTCCGTGGACCCAGTACTTC
CDR3aa: CASSDLGGLAGTPWTQYF

j_gene: TRBJ2-7
abundance: NA
d_gene: TRBD1
v_gene: TRBV18
CDR3nt: TGTGCCAGCTCACTGCGGACAGGATCCTACGAGCAGTACTTC
CDR3aa: CASSLRTGSYEQYF

j_gene: TRBJ1-3
abundance: NA
d_gene: NA
v_gene: TRBV18
CDR3nt: TGTGCCAGCTCCACGAATTGGGGGCAGGGAGACACCATATATTTT
CDR3aa: CASSTNWGQGDTIYF

j_gene: TRBJ1-5
abundance: NA
d_gene: NA
v_gene: TRBV5-6
CDR3nt: TGTGCCAGCAGCTTACGGGGTCAGCCCCAGCATTTT
CDR3aa: CASSLRGQPQHF

j_gene: TRBJ2-7
abundance: NA
d_gene: NA
v_gene: TRBV18
CDR3nt: TGTGCCAGCTCCCTATCCTACGAGCAGTACTTC
CDR3aa: CASSLSYEQYF

j_gene: TRBJ1-1
abundance: NA
d_gene: NA
v_gene: TRBV7-9
CDR3nt: TGTGCCAGCAGCTTACCAGGGTCGAGCACTGAAGCTTTCTTT
CDR3aa: CASSLPGSSTEAFF

j_gene: TRBJ1-1
abundance: once
d_gene: NA
v_gene: TRBV19
CDR3nt: TGTGCCAGCACAAACAGGTTTACTAACACTGAAGCTTTCTTT
CDR3aa: CASTNRFTNTEAFF

j_gene: TRBJ1-3
abundance: NA
d_gene: NA
v_gene: TRBV9
CDR3nt: TGTGCCAGCAGCGCAGCTAGTAAATCCCGGGAGACAGTGAACACCATATATTTT
CDR3aa: CASSAASKSRETVNTIYF

j_gene: TRBJ2-1
abundance: once
d_gene: TRBD2
v_gene: TRBV19
CDR3nt: TGTGCCAGTAGTCTCGGGGCGGGAGGGCCATTTGAGCAGTTCTTC
CDR3aa: CASSLGAGGPFEQFF

j_gene: TRBJ1-3
abundance: NA
d_gene: NA
v_gene: TRBV5-1
CDR3nt: TGCGCCAGCAGCTTGGGGCAGAACGGAAACACCATATATTTT
CDR3aa: CASSLGQNGNTIYF

j_gene: TRBJ1-2
abundance: NA
d_gene: NA
v_gene: TRBV30
CDR3nt: TGTGCCTGGAGTCCCGGGAGGGCAGCTGGCTACACCTTC
CDR3aa: CAWSPGRAAGYTF

j_gene: TRBJ2-2
abundance: NA
d_gene: TRBD2
v_gene: TRBV10-1
CDR3nt: TGCGCCAGCAGTAAGTCAGCGGGATGGAACACCGGGGAGCTGTTTTTT
CDR3aa: CASSKSAGWNTGELFF

j_gene: TRBJ2-7
abundance: once
d_gene: NA
v_gene: TRBV28
CDR3nt: TGTGCCAGCAGTTTAAGAGGGTACGAGCAGTACTTC
CDR3aa: CASSLRGYEQYF

j_gene: TRBJ1-2
abundance: NA
d_gene: TRBD1
v_gene: TRBV18
CDR3nt: TGTGCCAGCTCACCTTCCGGGACAGGGGGCGATGGCTACACCTTC
CDR3aa: CASSPSGTGGDGYTF

j_gene: TRBJ2-2
abundance: NA
d_gene: NA
v_gene: TRBV7-7
CDR3nt: TGTGCCAGCAGCCCGAGAGGCGGGTCGTACACCGGGGAGCTGTTTTTT
CDR3aa: CASSPRGGSYTGELFF

j_gene: TRBJ2-7
abundance: once
d_gene: NA
v_gene: TRBV9
CDR3nt: TGTGCCAGCAGCCCAGTCCCTGGGGGGTACTACGAGCAGTACTTC
CDR3aa: CASSPVPGGYYEQYF

j_gene: TRBJ1-5
abundance: once
d_gene: TRBD1
v_gene: TRBV6-5
CDR3nt: TGTGCCAGCAGCAGACAGGGGAACAATCAGCCCCAGCATTTT
CDR3aa: CASSRQGNNQPQHF

j_gene: TRBJ1-1
abundance: NA
d_gene: NA
v_gene: TRBV28
CDR3nt: TGTGCCAGCAGTTTCCCTTATAACACTGAAGCTTTCTTT
CDR3aa: CASSFPYNTEAFF

j_gene: TRBJ2-3
abundance: NA
d_gene: TRBD2
v_gene: TRBV7-9
CDR3nt: TGTGCCAGCAGCTTATATGCGGGGGAAGGGACGCAGTATTTT
CDR3aa: CASSLYAGEGTQYF

j_gene: TRBJ2-5
abundance: NA
d_gene: TRBD1
v_gene: TRBV19
CDR3nt: TGTGCCAGTAGTAGGGGGGACAGGGGAGTCGGGGAGACCCAGTACTTC
CDR3aa: CASSRGDRGVGETQYF

j_gene: TRBJ2-3
abundance: NA
d_gene: NA
v_gene: TRBV7-2
CDR3nt: TGTGCCAGCAGTTACTCAGGGGTGGGAGATACGCAGTATTTT
CDR3aa: CASSYSGVGDTQYF

j_gene: TRBJ1-2
abundance: NA
d_gene: NA
v_gene: TRBV9
CDR3nt: TGTGCCAGCAGCGTAGACAGGAACTATGGCTACACCTTC
CDR3aa: CASSVDRNYGYTF

j_gene: TRBJ1-4
abundance: NA
d_gene: TRBD1
v_gene: TRBV5-1
CDR3nt: TGCGCCAGCAGCTTGGCCTGGACAGGGGGAGAAAAACTGTTTTTT
CDR3aa: CASSLAWTGGEKLFF

j_gene: TRBJ2-2
abundance: few
d_gene: NA
v_gene: TRBV9
CDR3nt: TGTGCCAGCAGCCATACCGGGGAGCTGTTTTTT
CDR3aa: CASSHTGELFF

j_gene: TRBJ1-4
abundance: NA
d_gene: NA
v_gene: TRBV27
CDR3nt: TGTGCCAGTCCCTTTGCAACTAATGAAAAACTGTTTTTT
CDR3aa: CASPFATNEKLFF

j_gene: TRBJ2-7
abundance: NA
d_gene: TRBD2
v_gene: TRBV4-2
CDR3nt: TGTGCCAGCAGCCAAGACGGAACTAGCGGCTACGAGCAGTACTTC
CDR3aa: CASSQDGTSGYEQYF

j_gene: TRBJ1-1
abundance: NA
d_gene: TRBD1
v_gene: TRBV5-5
CDR3nt: TGTGCCAGCAGCTTGGGGTACAGGGGTACTGAAGCTTTCTTT
CDR3aa: CASSLGYRGTEAFF

j_gene: TRBJ1-3
abundance: NA
d_gene: NA
v_gene: TRBV5-1
CDR3nt: TGCGCCAGCAGCTCCCCGGAGGCCGGAAACACCATATATTTT
CDR3aa: CASSSPEAGNTIYF

j_gene: TRBJ2-7
abundance: NA
d_gene: TRBD1
v_gene: TRBV4-3
CDR3nt: TGCGCCAGCAGCCCGGGGACAGGGGACTACGAGCAGTACTTC
CDR3aa: CASSPGTGDYEQYF

j_gene: TRBJ1-1
abundance: NA
d_gene: NA
v_gene: TRBV27
CDR3nt: TGTGCCAGCAGTCCTTCCAACATGAACACTGAAGCTTTCTTT
CDR3aa: CASSPSNMNTEAFF

j_gene: TRBJ1-1
abundance: NA
d_gene: NA
v_gene: TRBV5-1
CDR3nt: TGCGCCAGCAGCGACCGGGCCCCCTGGAGGGCTGAAGCTTTCTTT
CDR3aa: CASSDRAPWRAEAFF

j_gene: TRBJ1-6
abundance: NA
d_gene: NA
v_gene: TRBV10-1
CDR3nt: TGCGCCAGCAGTGAGTCCAGGGGATACTCACCCCTCCACTTT
CDR3aa: CASSESRGYSPLHF

j_gene: TRBJ1-5
abundance: once
d_gene: NA
v_gene: TRBV6-1
CDR3nt: TGTGCCAGCAGTGAAAAGGGCTGGACAGCCCGGGCGCCCCAGCATTTT
CDR3aa: CASSEKGWTARAPQHF

j_gene: TRBJ1-5
abundance: once
d_gene: TRBD1
v_gene: TRBV4-3
CDR3nt: TGCGCCAGCAGCCAAGGTTTGGACAGGGGATATAGCAATCAGCCCCAGCATTTT
CDR3aa: CASSQGLDRGYSNQPQHF

j_gene: TRBJ2-7
abundance: once
d_gene: TRBD2
v_gene: TRBV28
CDR3nt: TGTGCCAGCAGGATCGGACTAGCGGCGTACGAGCAGTACTTC
CDR3aa: CASRIGLAAYEQYF

j_gene: TRBJ2-3
abundance: NA
d_gene: TRBD1
v_gene: TRBV9
CDR3nt: TGTGCCAGCAGCATAGGGACAGGCCCCGCGGATACGCAGTATTTT
CDR3aa: CASSIGTGPADTQYF